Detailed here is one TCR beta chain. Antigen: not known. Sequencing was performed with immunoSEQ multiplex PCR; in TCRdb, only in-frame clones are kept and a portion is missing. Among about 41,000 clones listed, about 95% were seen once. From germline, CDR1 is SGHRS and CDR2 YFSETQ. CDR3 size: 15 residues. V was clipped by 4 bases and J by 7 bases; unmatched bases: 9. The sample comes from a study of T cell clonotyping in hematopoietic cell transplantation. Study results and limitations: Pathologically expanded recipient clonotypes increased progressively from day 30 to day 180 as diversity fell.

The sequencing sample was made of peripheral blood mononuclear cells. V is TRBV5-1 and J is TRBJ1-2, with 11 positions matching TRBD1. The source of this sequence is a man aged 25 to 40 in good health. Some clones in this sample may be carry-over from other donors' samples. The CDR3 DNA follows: TGCGCCAGCAGCCCATGGACAGGGGGCGATGCTGGCTACACCTTC. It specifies CASSPWTGGDAGYTF.